One T cell receptor (beta chain) is described in this entry. What it binds is not known. This sample was included in a study of OX40 agonist ivuxolimab in advanced cancers. Looking at the study overall: Participants averaged approximately 65 years of age (range about 23 to 90) and were 75% to 90% male. Study-level results: In the expanded peripheral T cells, antigen specificity was never determined.

Method: immunoSEQ multiplex PCR; TCRdb's copy keeps in-frame clones and lacks some. The repertoire holds tens of thousands of clones, with over 75% as singletons. The CDR3 spans 14 residues. V lost 0 bases to trimming and J lost 2 bases, with 7 bases between them. Germline values: CDR1 SGHVS, CDR2 FQNEAQ. The receptor's source is an adult with an advanced solid tumor such as melanoma, head and neck, liver or kidney cancer. J is TRBJ1-2 and V is TRBV7-8; D ambiguous. The sequencing used CD4+ or CD8+ T cells sorted from blood, collected in a trial of the OX40 agonist ivuxolimab. The CDR3 bases are TGTGCCAGCAGCTTAGCGGTCAGCAACTATGGCTACACCTTC. This codes for CASSLAVSNYGYTF.